The 30 T cell receptor beta chains below were found in one sample sequenced in a study of T cells after posttransplantation cyclophosphamide. Profiled with immunoSEQ multiplex PCR; TCRdb holds only in-frame clones, not every one. The table has about 47,000 clones, 92% seen once. The specimen was PBMCs. The receptors were gathered from a woman between 50 and 59 years old in good health and a related stem cell transplant donor.

The rearrangement uses TRBV7-6 and TRBJ1-1, with 7 bases that match TRBD1. Losses at the gene ends were 2 bases for V and 6 bases for J; bases not matched to a gene: 9. The CDR3 runs 15 residues. Germline assignment: CDR1 SGHVS and CDR2 FNYEAQ. In DNA form, the CDR3 reads TGTGCCAGCAGCTTAAAGGGGGCATGGAGGTCTGAAGCTTTCTTT. Amino acid sequence: CASSLKGAWRSEAFF.

J is TRBJ1-5 and V is TRBV6-1, with TRBD1 identical over 8 bases. The V gene end was trimmed by 0 bases and the J gene end by 7 bases; junction bases not matched to a gene: 5. The germline V gene has CDR1 MNHNS and CDR2 SASEGT. The CDR3 is made up of 15 amino acids. The CDR3 loop is CASSEATGGQQPQHF. CDR3 DNA sequence: TGTGCCAGCAGTGAAGCAACAGGGGGACAGCAGCCCCAGCATTTT.

This rearrangement joins TRBV5-1 to TRBJ1-1, with a weak D call TRBD1 (6 bases). Germline CDR1 is SGHRS and CDR2 is YFSETQ. This CDR3 comprises 15 residues. V lost 4 bases to trimming and J lost 0 bases, with 13 bases between them. The DNA for the CDR3 is TGCGCCAGCAGCGGTGGGGGGGCCCTGAACACTGAAGCTTTCTTT. It is translated as CASSGGGALNTEAFF.

The rearrangement joins TRBV18 to TRBJ1-1; no clear D gene. Germline V gene data show CDR1 as KGHSH and CDR2 as LQKENI. The CDR3 covers 14 residues. V lost 3 bases and J 1 base, leaving 9 bases between the germline ends. CDR3 loop: CASSPGQRNTEAFF. The CDR3 nucleotides are TGTGCCAGCTCACCGGGCCAGAGGAACACTGAAGCTTTCTTT.

Here the CDR3 DNA reads TGTGCCAGCTCACCTATCGGACAGGGGGCCTGGACTGAAGCTTTCTTT. Encoded protein: CASSPIGQGAWTEAFF. This chain uses TRBV18 with TRBJ1-1; TRBD1 agrees at 11 bases. V lost 3 bases and J lost 5; bases outside the gene matches: 8. Germline loops: CDR1 KGHSH, CDR2 LQKENI. The length of the CDR3 is 16 residues.

This chain uses TRBV7-9 with TRBJ1-5; maybe TRBD1 (5 bases). The ends were cut back, 5 bases at V and 1 base at J, with 12 bases in the middle. Germline lookup yields CDR1 SEHNR and CDR2 FQNEAQ (reference sequence). The CDR3 length is 15 residues. In nucleotides, the CDR3 is TGTGCCAGCAGCCTCGGGGGGTTGAGCAATCAGCCCCAGCATTTT. Encoded protein: CASSLGGLSNQPQHF.

The chain combines TRBV19 with TRBJ2-7, with D possibly matching TRBD1 (6 bases). Trimming took 10 bases from V and 2 from J, leaving 18 bases between them. The CDR3 covers 14 residues. Germline V CDR1 and CDR2: LNHDA, SQIVND (reference sequence). The CDR3, as DNA: TGTGCCACCTCCCCACAGGGAACCCCCTACGAGCAGTACTTC. Encoded protein: CATSPQGTPYEQYF.

CDR3 coding DNA: TGTGCCAGTAGTATAGATCAGCGTGGCTACACCTTC. It is translated as CASSIDQRGYTF. This rearrangement joins TRBV19 to TRBJ1-2; D is undetermined. Germline CDR1 and CDR2: LNHDA and SQIVND (reference sequence). The germline V and J ends were trimmed by 0 bases and 7 bases, with 6 bases remaining between them. The CDR3 totals 12 residues.

The chain links TRBV7-9 to TRBJ1-1, with no clear D. CDR1 is SEHNR, CDR2 FQNEAQ, per germline (reference sequence). This CDR3 is built from 14 residues. V lost 5 bases, J lost 1 base, and 11 bases lay in between. CDR3 amino acids: CASSPLRENTEAFF. As DNA, the CDR3 is TGTGCCAGCAGCCCCCTCCGGGAGAACACTGAAGCTTTCTTT.

The gene calls are TRBV12-2 and TRBJ2-7; the DNA was not used to check the table's D call, TRBD1. TRBV12-2 is a documented pseudogene. This CDR3 has 14 residues. The DNA of the CDR3 is TGTGCAAGTCGCTTAGGACAGGGCGTAAGAGAGCAGTACTTC. Its protein is CASRLGQGVREQYF.

The chain is built from TRBV5-6 and TRBJ2-1; TRBD1 matches 12 bases. This CDR3 has 16 residues. J was trimmed by 6 bases and V by 2 bases; bases with no gene match: 6. Germline loops: CDR1 SGHDT, CDR2 YYEEEE. DNA of the CDR3: TGTGCCAGCAGCTTTCCGGGACAGGGGGCCGTCAATGAGCAGTTCTTC. This sequence encodes CASSFPGQGAVNEQFF. The complete variable domain, with remaining parts taken from reference TRBV5-6 and TRBJ2-1, reads DAGVTQSPTHLIKTRGQQVTLRCSPKSGHDTVSWYQQALGQGPQFIFQYYEEEERQRGNFPDRFSGHQFPNYSSELNVNALLLGDSALYLCASSFPGQGAVNEQFFGPGTRLTVL.

This rearrangement joins TRBV4-2 to TRBJ2-4; 12 bases line up with TRBD2. Germline-derived CDR1 and CDR2 are LGHNA and YNFKEQ. This CDR3 region has 19 residues. Trimming cost V 0 bases and J 1 base; bases outside gene matches: 7. The CDR3 spells CASSQETSGSGEAKNIQYF. The CDR3 DNA is TGTGCCAGCAGCCAAGAGACTAGCGGGAGTGGGGAGGCCAAAAACATTCAGTACTTC.

The chain carries TRBV7-7 and TRBJ1-6; 7 bases match TRBD1. Germline V gene sequence: CDR1 SSHAT, CDR2 FNYEAQ (reference sequence). Trimming removed 5 bases from V and 8 bases from J; junction bases left unmatched: 6. This CDR3 spans 14 amino acids. The CDR3 DNA reads TGTGCCAGCAGCGAGGGGGCTAGGGATTCACCCCTCCACTTT. Amino acids: CASSEGARDSPLHF.

The rearrangement uses TRBV19 and TRBJ1-1; D possibly corresponds to TRBD1 (6 bases). CDR3 length: 14 residues. Trimming removed 10 bases from V and 0 bases from J, with 15 bases in between. Germline V CDR1 and CDR2: LNHDA, SQIVND (reference sequence). The CDR3, as DNA: TGTGCCACTCAGGGGTCCCGAATGAACACTGAAGCTTTCTTT. Translation: CATQGSRMNTEAFF.

The chain carries TRBV10-3 and TRBJ1-1; 9 bases fit TRBD1. The CDR3 is 15 amino acids. CDR1 and CDR2 from the germline V gene are ENHRY and SYGVKD. J gave up 1 base and V 3 bases, and 3 bases lay outside the gene matches. CDR3 coding DNA: TGTGCCATCAGTGACCCGACAGGGGGGAACACTGAAGCTTTCTTT. It translates to CAISDPTGGNTEAFF.

The chain uses TRBV5-4 and TRBJ1-6; the D gene is possibly TRBD1 (5 bases). CDR3 length equals 18 residues. V lost 0 bases and J 1 base, leaving 14 bases between the germline ends. Per the germline V gene, CDR1 is SGHNT and CDR2 is YYREEE (reference sequence). DNA for the CDR3: TGTGCCAGCAGCTTGGGGGCCCTTGACAGATCCTATAATTCACCCCTCCACTTT. This gives the protein CASSLGALDRSYNSPLHF.

This chain links TRBV12-5 with TRBJ2-7; D gene uncertain. In germline, CDR1 is LGHNT, CDR2 FRNRAP. Trimming left V 0 bases short and J 3 bases short, with 6 bases between. CDR3 length equals 13 residues. DNA of the CDR3: TGTGCTAGTGGTTTGGTAGTCGGCTACGAGCAGTACTTC. It specifies CASGLVVGYEQYF.

The chain has TRBV5-1 and TRBJ2-5; the D is unclear. The J call is doubtful: the DNA matches TRBJ2-7 better. Germline CDR1 reads SGHRS; CDR2 reads YFSETQ. This CDR3 comprises 12 residues. In DNA form, the CDR3 reads TGCGCCAGCAGCTTGGATCTATACGAGCAGTACTTC. Amino acid sequence: CASSLDLYEQYF.

A single count supports this clone. The rearrangement uses TRBV6-6 and TRBJ2-1; D might be TRBD2 (5 bases). The germline V gene has CDR1 MNHNY and CDR2 SVGAGI (reference sequence). Trimming removed 5 bases at V and 6 bases at J, with 8 bases between. The CDR3 spans 12 residues. CDR3 region: CASSTSGNEQFF. CDR3 in DNA: TGTGCCAGCAGTACCAGCGGCAATGAGCAGTTCTTC.

V is TRBV10-1 and J is TRBJ2-7; TRBD2 agrees at 7 bases. Germline trimming cut 3 bases from V and 2 bases from J; bases unmatched to any gene: 4. Germline V gives CDR1 WNHNN, CDR2 SYGVQD (reference sequence). This CDR3 has 14 residues. For the CDR3, the DNA is TGCGCCAGCAGTGACCCAAGCGGGGCCTACGAGCAGTACTTC. This gives the protein CASSDPSGAYEQYF.

The J gene is TRBJ2-1, the V gene TRBV12-5, with a tentative D call TRBD1 (6 bases). The germline V gene has CDR1 LGHNT and CDR2 FRNRAP. Trimming cost V 6 bases and J 0 bases, with 12 bases left between them. There are 15 residues in the CDR3. CDR3 in DNA: TGTGCTAGTGGCAGACAGGCAAGCTCCTACAATGAGCAGTTCTTC. Translation gives CASGRQASSYNEQFF. Combining the CDR3 with reference TRBV12-5 and TRBJ2-1 gives the whole variable domain DARVTQTPRHKVTEMGQEVTMRCQPILGHNTVFWYRQTMMQGLELLAYFRNRAPLDDSGMPKDRFSAEMPDATLATLKIQPSEPRDSAVYFCASGRQASSYNEQFFGPGTRLTVL.

The CDR3 region is CASSPGTGQNSPLHF. The CDR3 bases are TGTGCCAGCAGTCCCGGGACAGGTCAAAATTCACCCCTCCACTTT. The rearrangement joins TRBV6-5 to TRBJ1-6; TRBD1 agrees at 8 bases. V shed 5 bases, J shed 7 bases, and the junction held 7 bases outside the gene matches. This CDR3 region has 15 residues. CDR1 MNHEY and CDR2 SVGAGI come from the germline V gene.

The chain carries TRBV9 and TRBJ2-7, with 9 positions matching TRBD1. CDR3 length equals 13 residues. Germline loops: CDR1 SGDLS, CDR2 YYNGEE. J was trimmed by 3 bases and V by 8 bases; bases with no gene match: 6. The CDR3 sequence: CARPGQGRYEQYF. Written as DNA, the CDR3 is TGTGCCAGACCGGGACAGGGACGCTACGAGCAGTACTTC.

The chain combines TRBV6-6 with TRBJ2-7; 8 bases are a match to TRBD2. Germline CDR1 reads MNHNY; CDR2 reads SVGAGI (reference sequence). There are 13 residues in the CDR3. V shed 4 bases and J 5 bases; nucleotides not matched to a gene: 4. The CDR3 DNA is TGTGCCAGCAGTTCCGGGACTAGAGACGAGCAGTACTTC. Its translation: CASSSGTRDEQYF.

The V and J genes are TRBV2 and TRBJ2-3; perhaps TRBD2 as D (6 bases). Germline assignment: CDR1 SNHLY and CDR2 FYNNEI. V gave up 3 bases and J gave up 5 bases, with 15 bases separating them. The CDR3 runs 15 residues. The CDR3 reads CASSDRLGGGDTQYF. The CDR3 DNA reads as TGTGCCAGCAGTGATCGGCTGGGAGGAGGAGATACGCAGTATTTT. Complete variable domain (other parts from reference TRBV2 and TRBJ2-3): EPEVTQTPSHQVTQMGQEVILRCVPISNHLYFYWYRQILGQKVEFLVSFYNNEISEKSEIFDDQFSVERPDGSNFTLKIRSTKLEDSAMYFCASSDRLGGGDTQYFGPGTRLTVL.

By proportion, this clone is medium-sized (0.01 to 0.1%). The chain has TRBV10-3 and TRBJ1-3, with D maybe TRBD1 (6 bases). Germline V lookup: CDR1 ENHRY, CDR2 SYGVKD. The CDR3 extends over 13 amino acids. Trimming removed 6 bases at V and 0 bases at J, with 6 bases between. CDR3 sequence (DNA): TGTGCCATCAGGGACAGCTCTGGAAACACCATATATTTT. Translating gives CAIRDSSGNTIYF.

The chain couples TRBV4-1 to TRBJ1-2; a possible D gene is TRBD1 (5 bases). Germline loops: CDR1 MGHRA, CDR2 YSYEKL. This CDR3 contains 14 residues. V was shortened by 2 bases and J by 1 base, with 8 bases between the two germline ends. CDR3 sequence (DNA): TGCGCCAGCAGCCAACTACAGGTTAACTATGGCTACACCTTC. Translating it yields CASSQLQVNYGYTF.

The CDR3, as DNA: TGTGCCAGCAGAGAGACAGTTAATTCACCCCTCCACTTT. This sequence encodes CASRETVNSPLHF. The V call is TRBV6-1, the J call TRBJ1-6; D might be TRBD1 (5 bases). The CDR3 totals 13 residues. Deletions cut 6 bases from V and 6 bases from J, with 9 bases between. Germline CDR1 reads MNHNS; CDR2 reads SASEGT.

This chain uses TRBV4-1 with TRBJ2-7, with D possibly TRBD1 on 5 matching bases. In germline, CDR1 is MGHRA, CDR2 YSYEKL. The CDR3 totals 13 residues. With 1 base removed from V and 5 bases from J, the gap between germline ends came to 9 bases. The CDR3 DNA is TGCGCCAGCAGCCAAGTGGGGCTGGACGAGCAGTACTTC. Its translation is CASSQVGLDEQYF.

This rearrangement joins TRBV21-1 to TRBJ1-5. TRBV21-1 is termed a pseudogene. The CDR3 contains 15 residues. The CDR3 sequence: CASSKAGLYYQPQHF. CDR3 DNA: TGTGCCAGCAGCAAAGCGGGACTGTATTATCAGCCCCAGCATTTT.